These 14 T cell receptor beta chains were all obtained from the same sample, sequenced in a study of T cells after yellow fever vaccination. TCRdb called the 5' RACE reads again in MiXCR, with one record for every CDR3 protein. Found here are 35,000 to 55,000 distinct CDR3 sequences, around 6.4% of them singletons; the top ten hold about 9.4%. The material sequenced was PBMCs, either bulk or a sorted T-cell subset (CD4+, CD8+, memory, or dextramer-sorted; not recorded which), taken 45 days after the yellow fever booster vaccination. These receptors were taken from a young man who received the YFV17D yellow fever vaccine.

This clonotype has at least ten counts. The chain has TRBV12-3 or TRBV12-4 and TRBJ2-3; D is possibly TRBD2 (6 bases). Deletions cut 5 bases from V and 1 base from J, with 16 bases between. This CDR3 region has 16 residues. CDR3 bases: TGTGCCAGCAGTACGGGACTCTTAGGGCGCACAGATACGCAGTATTTT. This gives the protein CASSTGLLGRTDTQYF.

This chain connects TRBV5-1 to TRBJ1-1, with a possible D match to TRBD1 (6 bases). The CDR3 length is 15 residues. The germline V gene encodes CDR1 SGHRS and CDR2 YFSETQ. V was clipped by 4 bases and J by 2 bases, with 15 bases between them. This chain's CDR3 is CASSTDGQPNTEAFF. The DNA for the CDR3 is TGCGCCAGCAGCACAGACGGACAGCCTAACACTGAAGCTTTCTTT.

The chain carries TRBV7-9 and TRBJ1-1; possible D gene TRBD1, 5 bases. Deletions cut 2 bases from V and 4 bases from J, with 11 bases between. Germline V gene data show CDR1 as SEHNR and CDR2 as FQNEAQ (reference sequence). CDR3 length: 14 amino acids. Here the CDR3 reads CASSLQVGVTEAFF. The CDR3 region has the DNA TGTGCCAGCAGCTTACAGGTGGGGGTCACTGAAGCTTTCTTT.

In this sample, this clonotype turned up many times. J is TRBJ1-3 and V is TRBV7-2; D might be TRBD1 (6 bases). The CDR3 has 17 residues. Germline loops: CDR1 SGHTA, CDR2 FQGNSA. Trimming pared 6 bases from V and 2 bases from J, leaving 20 bases between. CDR3 sequence: CASSNLRGATPGNTIYF. CDR3 nucleotides: TGTGCCAGCAGTAATCTACGGGGGGCGACGCCTGGAAACACCATATATTTT.

This clonotype is medium-sized. The rearrangement links TRBV20-1 to TRBJ2-5; 8 nucleotides align to TRBD2. V dropped 2 bases and J dropped 4; count of bases not matched to a gene: 9. Germline V gene lookup returns CDR1 DFQATT and CDR2 SNEGSKA (reference sequence). The CDR3 is made up of 15 amino acids. The chain's CDR3 is CSARNSAGGGETQYF. The CDR3 DNA reads TGCAGTGCTAGAAACTCCGCGGGGGGTGGAGAGACCCAGTACTTC.

This clonotype was observed a handful of times. This chain joins TRBV29-1 and TRBJ2-1; D may be TRBD1 (6 bases). The CDR3 has 15 residues. Trimming took off 5 bases at V and 0 bases at J, with 14 bases between the two ends. CDR1 and CDR2 from the germline V gene are SQVTM and ANQGSEA. As DNA, the CDR3 is TGCAGCGTTTTTGACAGGAGGAGCTCCTACAATGAGCAGTTCTTC. This codes for CSVFDRRSSYNEQFF.

This sequence joins TRBV18 and TRBJ1-2, with TRBD1 matching over 10 bases. The CDR3 is 16 amino acids. Per germline, CDR1 KGHSH and CDR2 LQKENI. V shed 4 bases and J 2 bases; nucleotides not matched to a gene: 7. The CDR3 DNA is TGTGCCAGCTCACTATCCGGGACAGGGGACAACTATGGCTACACCTTC. Residues: CASSLSGTGDNYGYTF. Supplemented by reference TRBV18 and TRBJ1-2, the full variable domain reads NAGVMQNPRHLVRRRGQEARLRCSPMKGHSHVYWYRQLPEEGLKFMVYLQKENIIDESGMPKERFSAEFPKEGPSILRIQQVVRGDSAAYFCASSLSGTGDNYGYTFGSGTRLTVV.

Only a few counts were recorded for this clonotype. The CDR3 nucleotides are TGTGCCAGCAGCTTGATCAGTACCAGAAATGAGCAGTTCTTC. Amino acids: CASSLISTRNEQFF. The V and J genes are TRBV5-5 and TRBJ2-1; no reliable D call. The V gene lost 1 base and the J gene lost 7 bases, with 12 bases spanning the gap. This CDR3 is 14 amino acids long. Germline V gene sequence: CDR1 SGHKS, CDR2 YYEKEE (reference sequence). The whole variable domain, remainder taken from reference TRBV5-5 and TRBJ2-1, is DAGVTQSPTHLIKTRGQQVTLRCSPISGHKSVSWYQQVLGQGPQFIFQYYEKEERGRGNFPDRFSARQFPNYSSELNVNALLLGDSALYLCASSLISTRNEQFFGPGTRLTVL.

This clonotype has a count of ten or more. The gene calls are TRBV3-1 and TRBJ2-3; 11 bases line up with TRBD1. V lost 4 bases and J lost 4; bases outside the gene matches: 10. Germline values: CDR1 LGHDT, CDR2 YNNKEL (reference sequence). This CDR3 is 17 amino acids long. The CDR3 bases are TGTGCCAGCAGCCGGGGGCCGGGACAGGGGGTTTCAGATACGCAGTATTTT. It translates to CASSRGPGQGVSDTQYF.

The rearrangement joins TRBV11-2 to TRBJ2-3; D unclear. Trimming removed 5 bases at V and 4 bases at J, with 10 bases between. This CDR3 has 13 residues. Per the germline V gene, CDR1 is SGHAT and CDR2 is FQNNGV. The CDR3 DNA reads as TGTGCCAGCAGCGTGACTGGCCCAGATACGCAGTATTTT. Protein sequence: CASSVTGPDTQYF.

This clonotype was counted between two and nine times. Written as DNA, the CDR3 is TGCGCCAGCAGCTTACAGGCCCCGGCGGTCCAAGAGACCCAGTACTTC. It codes for CASSLQAPAVQETQYF. The chain combines TRBV5-1 with TRBJ2-5; D is perhaps TRBD1 (5 bases). Germline CDR1 SGHRS, CDR2 YFSETQ. The CDR3 totals 16 residues. Trimming stripped 2 bases from V and 1 base from J, with 15 bases between. The full variable domain, completed using reference TRBV5-1 and TRBJ2-5, is KAGVTQTPRYLIKTRGQQVTLSCSPISGHRSVSWYQQTPGQGLQFLFEYFSETQRNKGNFPGRFSGRQFSNSRSEMNVSTLELGDSALYLCASSLQAPAVQETQYFGPGTRLLVL.

There are a few counts of this clonotype. The chain uses TRBV18 and TRBJ2-3; D remains ambiguous. With 5 bases removed from V and 2 bases from J, the gap between germline ends came to 14 bases. CDR1 and CDR2 from the germline V gene are KGHSH and LQKENI. This CDR3 has 15 amino acids. The CDR3 DNA sequence: TGTGCCAGCTCAAGTGACGCGGCACTCACAGATACGCAGTATTTT. As protein: CASSSDAALTDTQYF.

This clonotype was recorded a few times. This chain connects TRBV30 to TRBJ2-3; no reliable D call. The CDR3 consists of 15 residues. V dropped 0 bases and J dropped 0 bases, with 10 bases sitting between them. From germline, CDR1 is GTSNPN and CDR2 SVGIG (reference sequence). CDR3 nucleotides: TGTGCCTGGAGTGTATTCTTCTCTAGCACAGATACGCAGTATTTT. It is translated as CAWSVFFSSTDTQYF. The full variable domain, completed using reference TRBV30 and TRBJ2-3, is SQTIHQWPATLVQPVGSPLSLECTVEGTSNPNLYWYRQAAGRGLQLLFYSVGIGQISSEVPQNLSASRPQDRQFILSSKKLLLSDSGFYLCAWSVFFSSTDTQYFGPGTRLTVL.

In its sample, this clonotype was seen many times. This sequence joins TRBV3-1 and TRBJ2-1; 10 bases map to TRBD1. The J segment lost 12 bases and the V segment lost 1 base, leaving 3 bases of the junction unmatched. The CDR3 extends over 13 amino acids. Germline V gene lookup returns CDR1 LGHDT and CDR2 YNNKEL (reference sequence). DNA of the CDR3: TGTGCCAGCAGCCAAGCCCGGGACAGGGGGCAGTTCTTC. This gives the protein CASSQARDRGQFF.